The 18 T cell receptor beta chains reported below all come from one sample, sequenced in a study of graft-versus-host responses after intestinal transplantation. Antigen specificity for these receptors is unknown. TCRdb keeps only in-frame clones here, not all; method: immunoSEQ multiplex PCR. The sample shows about 98,000 clones, 80% to 85% of them seen only once. Sample: unstimulated CD8+ T cells sorted from spleen or lymph node cells, taken before intestinal transplant. All receptors come from a human donor who received an intestinal transplant.

This clone appeared once. The chain joins TRBV4-1 to TRBJ1-5; TRBD1 is a possible D gene (5 bases). The V gene lost 6 bases and the J gene lost 0 bases, with 24 bases spanning the gap. This CDR3 comprises 19 residues. Germline CDR1 reads MGHRA; CDR2 reads YSYEKL. The CDR3 nucleotides read TGCGCCAGCAGACTCCCCGCGGGGACCCGCGGGCATAGCAATCAGCCCCAGCATTTT. This codes for CASRLPAGTRGHSNQPQHF.

The table lists this clone with a count of one. The chain employs TRBV6-5 and TRBJ1-2, with D possibly matching TRBD1 (5 bases). CDR3 length: 16 residues. Trimming removed 0 bases at V and 8 bases at J, with 19 bases between. Germline CDR1 MNHEY, CDR2 SVGAGI. This CDR3 is CASSYSVTAPIYGYTF. DNA of the CDR3: TGTGCCAGCAGTTACTCGGTGACAGCCCCTATCTACGGCTACACCTTC.

This clone has more than one count but fewer than ten. The DNA for the CDR3 is TGCGCCAGCAGCCAAGAGGGTGGGAGCTCCTACGAGCAGTACTTC. Translation gives CASSQEGGSSYEQYF. The chain combines TRBV4-1 with TRBJ2-7, with D perhaps matching TRBD2 (5 bases). The V end was cut by 0 bases, the J end by 0 bases, with 9 bases between. The CDR3 loop spans 15 amino acids. Per the germline V gene, CDR1 is MGHRA and CDR2 is YSYEKL.

V usage is TRBV5-1 and J usage is TRBJ1-5, with D possibly matching TRBD1 (6 bases). Germline V gene sequence: CDR1 SGHRS, CDR2 YFSETQ. The CDR3 length is 15 residues. V was shortened by 0 bases and J by 0 bases, with 7 bases between the two germline ends. The CDR3 protein is CASSLGQDSNQPQHF. The DNA of the CDR3 is TGCGCCAGCAGCTTGGGACAGGATAGCAATCAGCCCCAGCATTTT.

The chain links TRBV5-6 to TRBJ2-1, with D possibly being TRBD1 or TRBD2 (7 bases each). Per the germline V gene, CDR1 is SGHDT and CDR2 is YYEEEE. The V and J ends lost 7 bases and 4 bases respectively, with 21 bases between them. This CDR3 has 16 amino acids. CDR3: CASVFFQGGPYNEQFF. The CDR3 nucleotides read TGTGCCAGCGTTTTTTTTCAGGGGGGGCCTTACAATGAGCAGTTCTTC.

CDR3 loop: CASSLYPPSNWETQYF. The CDR3 bases are TGTGCCAGCAGCTTATACCCCCCTTCTAATTGGGAGACCCAGTACTTC. This chain links TRBV7-9 with TRBJ2-5; D is unresolved. The CDR3 has 16 amino acids. The V gene's germline CDR1 is SEHNR and CDR2 FQNEAQ (reference sequence). With 2 bases removed from V and 5 bases from J, the gap between germline ends came to 18 bases.

The CDR3 bases are TGTGCCAGCAGTCTTCGGTGGGGCAGGGGCTATGAAAAACTGTTTTTT. Residues: CASSLRWGRGYEKLFF. The chain has TRBV27 and TRBJ1-4; D is perhaps TRBD1 (6 bases). V was clipped by 5 bases and J by 6 bases, with 19 bases between them. The CDR3 is 16 amino acids. Per germline, CDR1 MNHEY and CDR2 SMNVEV (reference sequence).

The CDR3 sequence is CASSFHLTGGQFF. The CDR3 bases are TGTGCCAGCAGTTTCCACTTGACGGGGGGGCAGTTCTTC. The rearrangement uses TRBV7-9 and TRBJ2-1, with 7 bases matching TRBD2. This CDR3 contains 13 residues. V lost 6 bases and J lost 12; bases outside the gene matches: 11. In germline, CDR1 is SEHNR, CDR2 FQNEAQ (reference sequence).

J is TRBJ2-7 and V is TRBV5-8; D is unresolved. Germline V gene sequence: CDR1 SGHTS, CDR2 YDEGEE. The V and J ends lost 2 bases and 1 base respectively, with 13 bases between them. This CDR3 is 15 amino acids long. The CDR3 DNA reads TGTGCCAGCAGCTTCAGGTTTCTCAAGTCCTACGAGCAGTACTTC. As protein: CASSFRFLKSYEQYF.

The V gene is TRBV2, the J gene TRBJ2-2; D might be TRBD2 (5 bases). The CDR3 runs 15 residues. Germline V gene lookup returns CDR1 SNHLY and CDR2 FYNNEI. Trimming removed 3 bases from V and 1 base from J, with 9 bases in between. This CDR3 is CASSDPRGNTGELFF. As DNA, the CDR3 is TGTGCCAGCAGTGACCCCCGGGGGAACACCGGGGAGCTGTTTTTT. The variable domain in full, completed from reference TRBV2 and TRBJ2-2, reads EPEVTQTPSHQVTQMGQEVILRCVPISNHLYFYWYRQILGQKVEFLVSFYNNEISEKSEIFDDQFSVERPDGSNFTLKIRSTKLEDSAMYFCASSDPRGNTGELFFGEGSRLTVL.

The CDR3 nucleotides are TGTGCCAGCAGTCCTACAGGAAAGGGACTAGTTGGGGAGCTGTTTTTT. The encoded protein is CASSPTGKGLVGELFF. The gene calls are TRBV27 and TRBJ2-2, with TRBD2 matching over 8 bases. The CDR3 length is 16 residues. Germline CDR1 is MNHEY and CDR2 is SMNVEV (reference sequence). V was pared by 5 bases and J by 8 bases, with 13 bases of the junction left unmatched.

The rearrangement links TRBV6-5 to TRBJ1-1; D remains unclear. The V and J ends lost 2 bases and 5 bases respectively, with 9 bases between them. CDR1 MNHEY and CDR2 SVGAGI come from the germline V gene. CDR3 length: 13 amino acids. The CDR3, as DNA: TGTGCCAGCAGTTACGAATGGCAGACTGAAGCTTTCTTT. Translating it yields CASSYEWQTEAFF.

The rearrangement uses TRBV5-6 and TRBJ1-2, with 11 bases matching TRBD1. CDR3 length equals 15 residues. V lost 4 bases to trimming and J lost 1 base; unmatched junction nucleotides: 3. In germline, CDR1 is SGHDT, CDR2 YYEEEE. In DNA form, the CDR3 reads TGTGCCAGCAGCGAAGGGACAGGGGGTAACTATGGCTACACCTTC. It yields the protein CASSEGTGGNYGYTF. Using reference TRBV5-6 and TRBJ1-2 for the parts outside the CDR3, the full variable domain is DAGVTQSPTHLIKTRGQQVTLRCSPKSGHDTVSWYQQALGQGPQFIFQYYEEEERQRGNFPDRFSGHQFPNYSSELNVNALLLGDSALYLCASSEGTGGNYGYTFGSGTRLTVV.

This chain links TRBV19 with TRBJ1-6; D not resolved. Germline V lookup: CDR1 LNHDA, CDR2 SQIVND (reference sequence). V lost 7 bases and J 0 bases, leaving 13 bases between the germline ends. CDR3 length: 16 amino acids. Here the CDR3 reads CASTLDGSSYNSPLHF. CDR3 bases: TGTGCCAGTACTCTCGACGGGAGCTCCTATAATTCACCCCTCCACTTT.

This chain joins TRBV5-5 and TRBJ2-5, with 8 bases lining up with TRBD2. The junction had 7 bases not matched to a gene; V was cut back by 4 bases and J by 2 bases. Germline lookup yields CDR1 SGHKS and CDR2 YYEKEE (reference sequence). CDR3 length equals 15 residues. CDR3 in DNA: TGTGCCAGCAGCCCAACTAGCGGAGTGCAAGAGACCCAGTACTTC. Translated, it gives CASSPTSGVQETQYF.

V is TRBV13 and J is TRBJ2-5; D not resolved. Trimming took off 2 bases at V and 2 bases at J, with 15 bases between the two ends. CDR3 length equals 16 residues. The germline V gene has CDR1 PRHDT and CDR2 FYEKMQ (reference sequence). CDR3 residues: CASSLRRPGGQETQYF. CDR3 bases: TGTGCCAGCAGCTTAAGGCGGCCGGGCGGACAAGAGACCCAGTACTTC.

V and J are TRBV6-5 and TRBJ2-7; TRBD2 is a possible D gene (5 bases). Trimming removed 8 bases from V and 2 bases from J, with 16 bases in between. The CDR3 extends over 14 amino acids. CDR1 is MNHEY, CDR2 SVGAGI, per germline. The DNA of the CDR3 is TGTGCCAGCCGGGTTGAGGGAGACACCTACGAGCAGTACTTC. Its protein product is CASRVEGDTYEQYF.

This chain links TRBV7-6 with TRBJ2-1; D may be TRBD2 (7 bases). The V gene lost 3 bases and the J gene lost 4 bases, with 19 bases spanning the gap. The V gene's germline CDR1 is SGHVS and CDR2 FNYEAQ. The CDR3 contains 17 residues. CDR3 coding DNA: TGTGCCAGCAGCTTTAGGGGGGGGAGTAGCGCATACAATGAGCAGTTCTTC. Its protein product is CASSFRGGSSAYNEQFF.